Below, 10 T cell receptor beta chains from the same sample are listed, as sequenced in a study of OX40 agonist ivuxolimab in advanced cancers. Some clones are missing from TCRdb's copy, which holds only in-frame ones; the method was immunoSEQ multiplex PCR. The repertoire has approximately 24,000 clones, 85% of them found once; the top ten carry approximately 16%. Source: CD4+ or CD8+ T cells sorted from blood, taken in a trial of the OX40 agonist ivuxolimab. The receptors stem from an adult with an advanced solid tumor such as melanoma, head and neck, liver or kidney cancer.

This rearrangement joins TRBV5-1 to TRBJ2-5; 7 bases map to TRBD2. After removal of 0 bases from V and 4 bases from J, the junction contained 6 bases not matched to a gene. Germline V gene data show CDR1 as SGHRS and CDR2 as YFSETQ. The CDR3 is 15 amino acids. This CDR3 is CASSLVTGGGETQYF. The DNA for the CDR3 is TGCGCCAGCAGCTTGGTAACGGGGGGTGGAGAGACCCAGTACTTC.

The V call is TRBV2, the J call TRBJ2-7; possible D gene TRBD2, 6 bases. The V and J ends lost 5 bases and 5 bases respectively, with 13 bases between them. The germline CDR1 and CDR2 sequences are SNHLY and FYNNEI. The CDR3 is made up of 13 amino acids. CDR3 sequence (DNA): TGTGCCAGCAGTCGGGAGCGCGGCGACGAGCAGTACTTC. Protein product: CASSRERGDEQYF.

The sample holds a few counts of this clone. The genes are TRBV19 and TRBJ2-3; 7 positions agree with TRBD2. Germline-derived CDR1 and CDR2 are LNHDA and SQIVND (reference sequence). Trimming removed 1 base from V and 2 bases from J; junction bases left unmatched: 9. This CDR3 spans 17 amino acids. As DNA, the CDR3 is TGTGCCAGTAGTATAGGGGGAGGGGTTGGGGACACAGATACGCAGTATTTT. Encoded protein: CASSIGGGVGDTDTQYF.

In regard to this clone: This specimen includes other DNA sequences encoding the same CDR3. This chain links TRBV11-3 with TRBJ2-4, with 9 bases that match TRBD1. This CDR3 spans 14 amino acids. V trimming: 1 base; J trimming: 7 bases; junction bases outside the gene matches: 2. Germline lookup yields CDR1 SGHNT and CDR2 YENEEA. The DNA of the CDR3 is TGTGCCAGCAGCTTAGGTGGACAGGGGAACATTCAGTACTTC. Residues: CASSLGGQGNIQYF.

The sample holds a few counts of this clone. The rearrangement uses TRBV4-2 and TRBJ2-6; D is uncertain. V lost 1 base and J 2 bases, leaving 6 bases between the germline ends. Germline V gives CDR1 LGHNA, CDR2 YNFKEQ. This CDR3 comprises 15 residues. The CDR3 nucleotides read TGTGCCAGCAGCCAAGGTGGCGCTGGGGCCAACGTCCTGACTTTC. Translation gives CASSQGGAGANVLTF.

V gene TRBV7-3 combines with J gene TRBJ2-1; maybe TRBD2 (6 bases). Germline V gene sequence: CDR1 SGHTA, CDR2 FQGTGA. The length of the CDR3 is 15 residues. The V end was cut by 2 bases, the J end by 4 bases, with 12 bases between. The CDR3 is CASSLSPGGYNEQFF. As DNA, the CDR3 is TGTGCCAGCAGCTTATCTCCAGGAGGGTACAATGAGCAGTTCTTC.

The chain employs TRBV28 and TRBJ2-7; D is ambiguous. This CDR3 is built from 11 residues. CDR1 is MDHEN and CDR2 is SYDVKM in the germline V gene. Trimming took 6 bases from V and 3 from J, leaving 6 bases between them. The CDR3 loop reads CASSSSYEQYF. The CDR3 DNA follows: TGTGCCAGCAGCAGCAGCTACGAGCAGTACTTC.

CDR3 sequence reads: CAWTSGSFPTYEQYF. The DNA for the CDR3 is TGTGCCTGGACTAGCGGGAGTTTTCCCACCTACGAGCAGTACTTC. V and J are TRBV30 and TRBJ2-7; TRBD2 matches 10 bases. The CDR3 length is 15 residues. V gave up 4 bases and J gave up 2 bases; unmatched junction bases: 8. Germline V lookup: CDR1 GTSNPN, CDR2 SVGIG (reference sequence). Combining the CDR3 with reference TRBV30 and TRBJ2-7 gives the whole variable domain SQTIHQWPATLVQPVGSPLSLECTVEGTSNPNLYWYRQAAGRGLQLLFYSVGIGQISSEVPQNLSASRPQDRQFILSSKKLLLSDSGFYLCAWTSGSFPTYEQYFGPGTRLTVT.

This chain uses TRBV7-3 with TRBJ2-1, with 7 nucleotides matching TRBD2. The CDR3 extends over 14 amino acids. Unmatched junction bases numbered 5, after V lost 4 bases and J lost 5 bases. Per germline, CDR1 SGHTA and CDR2 FQGTGA. CDR3 nucleotides: TGTGCCAGCAGCTCAGGCGGGGGTAACAATGAGCAGTTCTTC. Its protein is CASSSGGGNNEQFF.

The chain combines TRBV4-2 with TRBJ2-7, with 7 positions matching TRBD1. This CDR3 comprises 14 residues. J lost 5 bases, V lost 0 bases, and 4 bases had no gene match. Per germline, CDR1 LGHNA and CDR2 YNFKEQ. In DNA, the CDR3 is TGTGCCAGCAGCCAAGACTACGGACAGGACGAGCAGTACTTC. It is translated as CASSQDYGQDEQYF.